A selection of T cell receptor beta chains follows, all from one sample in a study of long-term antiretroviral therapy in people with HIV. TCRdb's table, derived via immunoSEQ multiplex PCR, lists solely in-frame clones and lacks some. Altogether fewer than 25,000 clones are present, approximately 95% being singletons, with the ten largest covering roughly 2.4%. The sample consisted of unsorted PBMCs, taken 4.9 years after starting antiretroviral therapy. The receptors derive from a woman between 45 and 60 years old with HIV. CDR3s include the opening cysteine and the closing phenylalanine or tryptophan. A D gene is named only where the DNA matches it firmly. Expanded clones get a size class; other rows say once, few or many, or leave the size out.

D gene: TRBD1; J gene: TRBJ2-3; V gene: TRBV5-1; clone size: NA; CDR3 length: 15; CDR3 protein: CASSSNRGRIDTQYF; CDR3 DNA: TGCGCCAGCAGCTCGAACAGGGGGCGGATAGATACGCAGTATTTT
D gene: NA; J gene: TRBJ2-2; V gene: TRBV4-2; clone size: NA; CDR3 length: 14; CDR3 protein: CASSQDFMERELFF; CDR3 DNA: TGTGCCAGCAGCCAAGATTTCATGGAGAGGGAGCTGTTTTTT
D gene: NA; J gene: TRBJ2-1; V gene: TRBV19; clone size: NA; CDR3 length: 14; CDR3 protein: CASRKGGGYNEQFF; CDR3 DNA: TGTGCCAGTAGGAAAGGAGGGGGGTACAATGAGCAGTTCTTC
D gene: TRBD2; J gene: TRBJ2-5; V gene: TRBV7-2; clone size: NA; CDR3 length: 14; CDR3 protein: CASSITSGIETQYF; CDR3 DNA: TGTGCCAGCAGCATAACTAGCGGTATAGAGACCCAGTACTTC
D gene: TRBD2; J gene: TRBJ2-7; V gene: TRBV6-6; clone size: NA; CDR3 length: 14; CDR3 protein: CASTGTSGTYEQYF; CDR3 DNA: TGTGCCAGCACCGGGACTAGCGGTACCTACGAGCAGTACTTC
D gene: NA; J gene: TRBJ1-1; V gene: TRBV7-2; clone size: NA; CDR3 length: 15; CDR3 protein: CASSQGFGMNTEAFF; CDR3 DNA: TGTGCCAGCAGCCAGGGATTCGGGATGAACACTGAAGCTTTCTTT
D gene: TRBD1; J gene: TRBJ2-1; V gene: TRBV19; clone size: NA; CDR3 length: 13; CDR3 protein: CASSSGQGNEQFF; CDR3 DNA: TGTGCCAGTAGTTCGGGACAGGGGAATGAGCAGTTCTTC
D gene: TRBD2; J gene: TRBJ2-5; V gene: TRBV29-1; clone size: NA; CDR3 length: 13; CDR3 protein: CSGGTSGRETQYF; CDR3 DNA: TGCAGCGGCGGGACTAGCGGTAGAGAGACCCAGTACTTC
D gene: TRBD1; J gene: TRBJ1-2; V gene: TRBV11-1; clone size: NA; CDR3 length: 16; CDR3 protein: CASSLAPPGQDYGYTF; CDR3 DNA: TGTGCCAGCAGCTTAGCACCCCCGGGACAGGACTATGGCTACACCTTC
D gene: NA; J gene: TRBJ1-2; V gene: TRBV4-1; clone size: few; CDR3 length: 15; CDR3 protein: CASSTGTRASYGYTF; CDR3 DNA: TGCGCCAGCTCCACCGGGACCCGGGCAAGTTACGGCTACACCTTC
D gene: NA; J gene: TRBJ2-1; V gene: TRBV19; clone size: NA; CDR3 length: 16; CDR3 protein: CASSIEDYPIYNEQFF; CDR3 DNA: TGTGCCAGTAGTATCGAAGACTATCCCATTTACAATGAGCAGTTCTTC
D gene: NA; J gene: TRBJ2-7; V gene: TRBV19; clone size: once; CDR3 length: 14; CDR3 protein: CASSTTVDSYEQYF; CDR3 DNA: TGTGCCAGTAGTACCACAGTCGACTCCTACGAGCAGTACTTC
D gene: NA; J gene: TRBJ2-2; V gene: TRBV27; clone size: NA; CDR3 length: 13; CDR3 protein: CASSLSGSGELFF; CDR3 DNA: TGTGCCAGCAGTTTATCAGGGTCCGGGGAGCTGTTTTTT
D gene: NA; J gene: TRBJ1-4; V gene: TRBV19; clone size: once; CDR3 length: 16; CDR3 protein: CASSIWDGPTNEKLFF; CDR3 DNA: TGTGCCAGTAGTATATGGGACGGTCCAACTAATGAAAAACTGTTTTTT
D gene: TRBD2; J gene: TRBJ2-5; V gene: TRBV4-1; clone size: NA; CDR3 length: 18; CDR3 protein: CASSQGLASGSNQETQYF; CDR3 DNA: TGCGCCAGCAGCCAAGGACTGGCTAGCGGGAGTAACCAAGAGACCCAGTACTTC
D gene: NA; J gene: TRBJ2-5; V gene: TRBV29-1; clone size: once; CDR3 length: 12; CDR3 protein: CSVEPSPETQYF; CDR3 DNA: TGCAGCGTTGAACCTAGCCCGGAGACCCAGTACTTC
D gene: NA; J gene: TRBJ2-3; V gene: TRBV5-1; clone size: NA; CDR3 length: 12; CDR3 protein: CASSSDTDTQYF; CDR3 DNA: TGCGCCAGCAGTTCGGACACAGATACGCAGTATTTT
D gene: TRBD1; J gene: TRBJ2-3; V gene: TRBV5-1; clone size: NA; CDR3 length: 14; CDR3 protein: CASNQGVGTDTQYF; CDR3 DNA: TGCGCCAGCAACCAGGGGGTTGGCACAGATACGCAGTATTTT
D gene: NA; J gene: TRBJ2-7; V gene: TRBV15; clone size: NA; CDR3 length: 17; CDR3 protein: CATSRDYLTVPSYEQYF; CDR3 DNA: TGTGCCACCAGCAGAGACTACCTGACAGTGCCCTCCTACGAGCAGTACTTC
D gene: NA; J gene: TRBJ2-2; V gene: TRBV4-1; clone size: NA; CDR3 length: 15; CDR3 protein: CASSQGYSKTGELFF; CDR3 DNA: TGCGCCAGCAGCCAAGGATATAGTAAAACCGGGGAGCTGTTTTTT
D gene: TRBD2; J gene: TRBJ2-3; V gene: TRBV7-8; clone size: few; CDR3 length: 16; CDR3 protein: CASSGGMAGVEHTQYF; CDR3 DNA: TGTGCCAGCAGCGGTGGCATGGCGGGAGTGGAGCATACGCAGTATTTT
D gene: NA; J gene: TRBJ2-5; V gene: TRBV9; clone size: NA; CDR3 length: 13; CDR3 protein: CASSVALGETQYF; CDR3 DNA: TGTGCCAGCAGCGTAGCTCTAGGGGAGACCCAGTACTTC
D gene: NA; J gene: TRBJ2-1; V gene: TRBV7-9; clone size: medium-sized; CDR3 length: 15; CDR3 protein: CASNTGDVSYNEQFF; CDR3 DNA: TGTGCCAGCAACACGGGGGATGTGTCCTACAATGAGCAGTTCTTC
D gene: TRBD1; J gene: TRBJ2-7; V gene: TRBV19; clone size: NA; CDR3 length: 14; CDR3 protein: CASSEGQLGYEQYF; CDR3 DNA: TGTGCCAGTAGTGAGGGACAGTTGGGCTACGAGCAGTACTTC
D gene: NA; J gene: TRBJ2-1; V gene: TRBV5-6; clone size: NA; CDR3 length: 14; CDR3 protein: CASSRETRYNEQFF; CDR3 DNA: TGTGCCAGCAGCCGAGAAACTAGATACAATGAGCAGTTCTTC
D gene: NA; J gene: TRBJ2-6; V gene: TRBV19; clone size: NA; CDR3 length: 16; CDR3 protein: CASSMSRGTGANVLTF; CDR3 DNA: TGTGCCAGTAGTATGAGCAGGGGAACTGGGGCCAACGTCCTGACTTTC
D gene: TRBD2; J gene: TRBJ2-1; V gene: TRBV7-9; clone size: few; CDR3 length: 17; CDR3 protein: CASSLKLAGVSYNEQFF; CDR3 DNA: TGTGCCAGCAGCTTAAAGCTTGCGGGAGTTTCCTACAATGAGCAGTTCTTC